This paragraph reports one T cell receptor beta chain. Its recognized antigen is unknown. It has no much larger one-base neighbor in the sample; base qualities were not kept. The CDR3, cysteine through phenylalanine, is 16 amino acids long. Only the CDR3 DNA is retained, 48 bases long and in frame from the first base. The V end loses 2 bases and the J end loses 5 bases, and a stretch of 17 bases separates them. The germline V gene (reference sequence) yields LGHDT for CDR1 and YNNKEL for CDR2. The immunoSEQ Assay, a bias-controlled multiplex PCR, was used to amplify TCRbeta CDR3 regions from genomic DNA. Turning to the authors' computational methods: Within the assay, amplification of reference gene primers was used to estimate how many nucleated cells each sample contained. To quantify the absolute abundance of each unique TCRbeta CDR3 rearrangement, sequence reads were collapsed and filtered. For each sample, productive Simpson clonality was calculated by taking the square root of Simpson's diversity index across productive rearrangements. TCRdb re-hosts the immuneACCESS table, in-frame sequences only. Its copies lack some clones; in the studies checked, an unresolved V gene accounts for under half of them, and the cause for the rest is not known. V, J and clone size were drawn from that table, and D and trimming were deduced from the DNA. For this sample there are roughly 250,000 clones; 84% appear just once. In total, the top ten clones hold more than 4% of the sample.

Whole blood was collected in K2EDTA tubes by collaborating institutions according to the institutions' own protocols. Collaborator samples were shipped for TCRbeta analysis as frozen whole blood, isolated PBMCs, or DNA extracted from either sample type. This sample is drawn from a study of blood T cell repertoires in COVID-19 (dated by TCRdb to about 2020). Turning to the overall study: Samples covering the acute and convalescent phases of COVID-19 were provided by collaborators in the United States, Italy and Spain. Sample metadata almost always included a de-identified subject ID, COVID-19 status, age in years and sex. Samples came from the ongoing ImmuneRACE study (first 160 participants) plus 1,254 subjects from 6 global collaborators. Where available, HLA class I and class II types were obtained from metadata supplied by the sample provider rather than from assay-based typing. The repertoires were made available in a free public database intended to serve as a resource for research on the immune response to SARS-CoV-2. The dataset comprised deeply sampled blood TCRbeta repertoires from subjects exposed to, actively infected with, or recovered from COVID-19. The material from the prospective study consisted of cDNA or gDNA derived from T cells, B-cell-depleted T cells, or PBMCs. The research as a whole found: How much clinical and demographic metadata was included differed by source and by participant, and the metadata was provided uncurated.

The receptor was derived from a man in his fifties with acute or convalescent COVID-19. Sequences were obtained from peripheral blood. The V gene is TRBV3-1 (or the pseudogene TRBV3-2) and the J gene is TRBJ2-3; TRBD1 might be the D gene, on 5 matching bases. The CDR3 in this case is CASSQSSPGPIDTQYF. The nucleotide sequence reads TGTGCCAGCAGCCAATCGTCTCCAGGGCCCATAGATACGCAGTATTTT.